This T cell receptor beta chain was identified during a study of blood T cell repertoires in COVID-19. On the study more broadly: Sources were T cells, B-cell-depleted T cells, or PBMCs; the material itself was cDNA or gDNA.

This CDR3 is built from 17 residues. With V trimmed by 3 bases and J by 0 bases, 9 bases remained unmatched. CDR1 and CDR2 from the germline V gene are SGHTA and FQGNSA. Authors' analysis steps: The assay estimated nucleated cells by amplifying reference gene primers. The method was immunoSEQ multiplex PCR; TCRdb's version includes in-frame clones alone and lacks a portion of them. The V and J calls and clone size are taken from that table; D and trimming were inferred from the DNA. The sample has 90,000 to 150,000 clones; roughly 88% are singletons. The rearrangement joins TRBV7-2 to TRBJ2-7, with 9 bases matching TRBD2. Sequencing was carried out using peripheral blood. This receptor was taken from a woman between 45 and 65 years old with active or convalescent COVID-19. CDR3 sequence: CASSLLGSGSLSYEQYF. For the CDR3, the DNA is TGTGCCAGCAGCTTGCTTGGTAGCGGGAGCCTCTCCTACGAGCAGTACTTC.